This is a list of T cell receptor beta chains from one sample in a study of blood T cells in healthy people across ages. Using its own MiXCR run on the 5' RACE reads, TCRdb lists one record per CDR3 protein. Seen here are around 990,000 distinct CDR3 sequences, roughly two fifths observed once, and the top ten hold less than 15%. Sequenced: blood. Source of these receptors: a man in his late teens or twenties in good health. CDR3s include the opening cysteine and the closing phenylalanine or tryptophan. The D gene is left open where the match is weak. The size entry is marked missing in some rows and otherwise reads once, few, many or a size class.

clone size | J gene | D gene | V gene | CDR3 DNA | CDR3 protein
- | TRBJ2-2 | TRBD1 | TRBV20-1 | TGCAGTGCTCAATCCGGGACAGCGAACACCGGGGAGCTGTTTTTT | CSAQSGTANTGELFF
- | TRBJ1-5 | - | TRBV7-9 | TGTGCCAGCAGCATAGACAGGCCCCGGGGTCAGCCCCAGCATTTT | CASSIDRPRGQPQHF
few | TRBJ1-2 | - | TRBV20-1 | TGCAGTGCTAGGACGAGCAGGGATTATGGCTACACCTTC | CSARTSRDYGYTF
- | TRBJ1-2 | - | TRBV11-1 | TGTGCCGGCAGCCCGGGGAGGCAGTTCTATGGCTACACCTTC | CAGSPGRQFYGYTF
few | TRBJ2-3 | - | TRBV20-1 | TGCAGTGTGACAGCAATACGCACAGATACGCAGTATTTT | CSVTAIRTDTQYF
- | TRBJ2-3 | TRBD2 | TRBV7-2 | TGTGCCGTCCGACTAGCGGGGGTGGGGACAGATACGCAGTATTTT | CAVRLAGVGTDTQYF
few | TRBJ2-3 | - | TRBV5-1 | TGCGCCAGCAGGCAAGACCGGGCCTACCGTTCCCACGGTCGTACGCAGTATTTT | CASRQDRAYRSHGRTQYF
few | TRBJ1-4 | - | TRBV4-3 | TGCGCCAGCAGCCAAGATAGGGCGGAGGGTGGGAGTAATGAAAAACTGTTTTTT | CASSQDRAEGGSNEKLFF
- | TRBJ1-6 | TRBD1 | TRBV5-5 | TGTGCCAGCAGCGAAACCGGGACAGGCAATTCACCCCTCCACTTT | CASSETGTGNSPLHF
- | TRBJ1-1 | - | TRBV6-2/TRBV6-3 | TGTGCCAGCAGTTACTCACTCAGGAGGAACACTGAAGCTTTCTTT | CASSYSLRRNTEAFF
- | TRBJ2-5 | - | TRBV6-5 | TGTGCCAGTGGTAGGGGTACCTACAATGAGCAGTACTTC | CASGRGTYNEQYF
few | TRBJ1-1 | - | TRBV6-2/TRBV6-3 | TGTGCCAGCAGTAACGTGAAGAACACTGAAGCTTTCTTT | CASSNVKNTEAFF
few | TRBJ1-1 | - | TRBV20-1 | TGCAGTGCTAGCCCCGGGACATTGAACACTGAAGCTTTCTTT | CSASPGTLNTEAFF
few | TRBJ2-6 | - | TRBV7-2 | TGTGCCAGCAGCTTAGTGGCGGTTCTCCACTCTGGGGCCAACGTCCTGACTTTC | CASSLVAVLHSGANVLTF
few | TRBJ1-4 | - | TRBV12-3/TRBV12-4 | TGTGCCAGCAGCCGCGACAACGACAGCCATGAAAAACTGTTTTTT | CASSRDNDSHEKLFF
- | TRBJ2-2 | TRBD1 | TRBV10-3 | TGTGCCACCCGCGAACCAGACAGGGGGGACACCGGGGAGCTGTTTTTT | CATREPDRGDTGELFF
- | TRBJ1-2 | - | TRBV29-1 | TGCAGCGTTGTGGGGGGTGGTTATGGCTACACCTTC | CSVVGGGYGYTF
- | TRBJ1-6 | - | TRBV6-2/TRBV6-3 | TGTGCCAGCAAGCAATCAGCCGATTCATCCCTCCACTTT | CASKQSADSSLHF
- | TRBJ2-3 | - | TRBV14 | TGTGCCAGCAGCCCGACTCTCCCAGGCACAGATACGCAGTATTTT | CASSPTLPGTDTQYF
many | TRBJ2-7 | TRBD1 | TRBV5-1 | TGCGCCAGCAGCTTGTTCGGGACAGGAAAATACGAGCAGTACTTC | CASSLFGTGKYEQYF
few | TRBJ2-7 | - | TRBV27 | TGTGCCAGCAGTTTCCTCCCCGGCTACGAGCAGTACTTC | CASSFLPGYEQYF
- | TRBJ1-2 | - | TRBV6-5 | TGTGCCAGCAGCCTATCGTTTGGCTATGGCTACACCTTC | CASSLSFGYGYTF
few | TRBJ2-3 | TRBD1 | TRBV12-3/TRBV12-4 | TGTGCCAGCAGTCGACGGACAGGGGGCAGCGCAGATACGCAGTATTTT | CASSRRTGGSADTQYF
- | TRBJ1-2 | - | TRBV2 | TGTGCCTCAGTATACATTGGCCCAGGTTCAGATGGCTACACCTTC | CASVYIGPGSDGYTF
- | TRBJ1-1 | - | TRBV28 | TGTGCCAGCAGACAAGCCGCGGCTGAAGCTTTCTTT | CASRQAAAEAFF
once | TRBJ2-3 | - | TRBV14 | TGTGCCAGCAGCCAACGAACAGGGTTGCGCACAGATACGCAGTATTTT | CASSQRTGLRTDTQYF
few | TRBJ2-1 | - | TRBV29-1 | TGCAGCGTTGAAGGATACCGGAATGAGCAGTTCTTC | CSVEGYRNEQFF
- | TRBJ2-3 | TRBD2 | TRBV12-3/TRBV12-4 | TGTGCCAGCGGCCAACGTGCGGGAGCAGATATGCAATATTTT | CASGQRAGADMQYF
- | TRBJ2-3 | TRBD2 | TRBV7-8 | TGTGCCAGCAGCTTAAGGGTAGCGGGGGCCCGCACAGATACGCAGTATTTT | CASSLRVAGARTDTQYF
- | TRBJ2-3 | - | TRBV12-3/TRBV12-4 | TGTGCCGGCAGTTCCTCCCCCGGGATACCCACAGATACGCAGTATTTT | CAGSSSPGIPTDTQYF
- | TRBJ2-4 | - | TRBV2 | TGTGCCAGCCGGGGGTTACACCCGGCCAAAAACATTCAGTACTTC | CASRGLHPAKNIQYF
- | TRBJ1-2 | - | TRBV6-6 | TGTGCCAGCAGCCCCGATAAGAACAACTATGGCTACACCTTC | CASSPDKNNYGYTF
- | TRBJ2-2 | TRBD1 | TRBV12-3/TRBV12-4 | TGTGCCAGCAGTTCCGGACCGGGACAGGGGATTTCCGGGGAGCTGTTTTTT | CASSSGPGQGISGELFF
- | TRBJ1-5 | - | TRBV20-1 | TGCAGTGCTAGTCGAGCACAGGGCTTGGGCCAGCCCCAGCATTTT | CSASRAQGLGQPQHF
- | TRBJ1-1 | - | TRBV9 | TGTGCCAGCAGCGCCCTCCAGGGAGGAGGCGCTGAAGCTTTCTTT | CASSALQGGGAEAFF